This T cell receptor beta chain was profiled in a study of cytomegalovirus exposure and HLA in healthy donors. The CDR3 runs to 17 residues. V was trimmed by 3 bases and J by 3 bases, leaving 21 bases between them. CDR1 is KGHSH, CDR2 LQKENI, per germline. PCR involved 60 Vbeta and 13 Jbeta primers. Produced via immunoSEQ multiplex PCR; TCRdb's table is partial and in-frame only. The listing contains tens of thousands of clones. The V and J genes are TRBV18 and TRBJ2-7, with D possibly matching TRBD2 (6 bases). Material for sequencing was PBMCs. This TCR derives from a man aged 35-49 years in good health and CMV-seronegative. The DNA for the CDR3 is TGTGCCAGCTCACCCTTAGGAGCGGGCGGAATAGTCTACGAGCAGTACTTC. This encodes CASSPLGAGGIVYEQYF.